Listed here is a single T cell receptor beta chain. Its antigen remains unidentified. The data are from a study of blood T cells in healthy people across ages. Study-wide points: Comparison with aged donors showed that long-lived donors had more naive CD4+ cells and higher diversity. A roughly linear age-dependent decrease characterized TCR beta diversity per million T cells.

Using a J-beta primer mix together with a sample-barcoded 5' primer, a second PCR was run for about 6 to 11 cycles. Tagging of each cDNA molecule was performed by a template-switch adaptor with 12 random nucleotides. Each sample provided no less than 3 million CDR3-containing paired-end reads. In TCRdb, the 5' RACE reads were re-called with MiXCR into one record per CDR3 protein. The data show 650,000 to 1,000,000 distinct CDR3 sequences, approximately 35% seen once. There are 12 residues in the CDR3. Germline assignment: CDR1 SQVTM and CDR2 ANQGSEA. V gave up 7 bases and J gave up 6 bases; unmatched junction bases: 5.

This TCR came from a man between 18 and 29 years old in good health. Sequencing input: blood. The rearrangement uses TRBV29-1 and TRBJ2-2; 7 bases are a match to TRBD2. DNA for the CDR3: TGCAGCGCCGAACGGGGGGCCGGGGAGCTGTTTTTT. Translating it yields CSAERGAGELFF.